One sample yielded the 15 T cell receptor beta chains listed below, sequenced in a study of cytomegalovirus exposure and HLA in healthy donors. Assay: immunoSEQ multiplex PCR; the TCRdb copy retains only in-frame clones and omits some. Among 150,000 to 200,000 clones listed, roughly 80% were seen once. The sequencing input was PBMCs. All receptors derive from a man aged 30-40 years in good health and CMV-seropositive.

V is TRBV30 and J is TRBJ1-5; 9 bases line up with TRBD1. The CDR3 is 15 amino acids. The germline V gene has CDR1 GTSNPN and CDR2 SVGIG (reference sequence). V was pared by 2 bases and J by 6 bases, with 8 bases of the junction left unmatched. The CDR3 spells CAWSLDRGFSQPQHF. CDR3 sequence (DNA): TGTGCCTGGAGTCTGGACAGGGGATTCAGTCAGCCCCAGCATTTT.

V and J are TRBV4-1 and TRBJ2-3; TRBD2 might be the D (5 bases). The CDR3 totals 14 residues. Trimming shortened V by 2 bases and J by 2 bases, and 8 bases separated the two germline ends. The V gene's germline CDR1 is MGHRA and CDR2 YSYEKL. CDR3 nucleotide sequence: TGCGCCAGCAGCCAATCGGGATACACAGATACGCAGTATTTT. This gives the protein CASSQSGYTDTQYF.

This sequence joins TRBV18 and TRBJ1-3; 8 bases are shared with TRBD1. The germline V gene encodes CDR1 KGHSH and CDR2 LQKENI. The CDR3 has 15 amino acids. V shed 6 bases and J 1 base; nucleotides not matched to a gene: 5. The CDR3 DNA reads TGTGCCAGCTCCCAACAGGGGGGATCTGGAAACACCATATATTTT. The encoded protein is CASSQQGGSGNTIYF.

This clone showed up just once. This chain links TRBV7-3 with TRBJ2-5; D is ambiguous. CDR3 length: 13 amino acids. CDR1 and CDR2 (germline): SGHTA, FQGTGA. V was clipped by 2 bases and J by 2 bases, with 6 bases between them. This CDR3 is CASSLGQQETQYF. CDR3 DNA: TGTGCCAGCAGCTTAGGGCAGCAAGAGACCCAGTACTTC. The entire variable domain, with the rest obtained from reference TRBV7-3 and TRBJ2-5, is as follows: GAGVSQTPSNKVTEKGKYVELRCDPISGHTALYWYRQSLGQGPEFLIYFQGTGAADDSGLPNDRFFAVRPEGSVSTLKIQRTERGDSAVYLCASSLGQQETQYFGPGTRLLVL.

This chain joins TRBV7-8 and TRBJ2-7; 9 bases are a match to TRBD1. The V gene end was trimmed by 1 base and the J gene end by 2 bases; junction bases not matched to a gene: 6. The germline CDR1 and CDR2 sequences are SGHVS and FQNEAQ. CDR3 size: 16 residues. This CDR3 reads CASSLGGDRDPYEQYF. The CDR3 DNA reads as TGTGCCAGCAGCTTAGGGGGGGACAGGGACCCCTACGAGCAGTACTTC.

This clone has a single count. The chain links TRBV7-9 to TRBJ1-1; weak D call: TRBD1 (6 bases). CDR1 and CDR2 (germline): SEHNR, FQNEAQ (reference sequence). Trimming took 5 bases from V and 5 from J, leaving 15 bases between them. The CDR3 sequence is 14 residues long. CDR3 residues: CASSVQGPGTEAFF. The CDR3, as DNA: TGTGCCAGCAGCGTACAGGGCCCTGGGACTGAAGCTTTCTTT.

The V gene is TRBV29-1, the J gene TRBJ2-7; 8 nucleotides agree with TRBD2. Germline loops: CDR1 SQVTM, CDR2 ANQGSEA. V shed 5 bases, J shed 2 bases, and the junction held 5 bases outside the gene matches. The CDR3 has 13 amino acids. CDR3 protein: CSVTPGRAYEQYF. In DNA form, the CDR3 reads TGCAGCGTTACTCCCGGGAGGGCCTACGAGCAGTACTTC.

The gene calls are TRBV4-1 and TRBJ1-2; maybe TRBD1 (5 bases). CDR1 and CDR2 from the germline V gene are MGHRA and YSYEKL. The CDR3 covers 15 residues. The ends were cut back, 2 bases at V and 3 bases at J, with 13 bases in the middle. The CDR3 spells CASSQPRRGDYGYTF. The CDR3 DNA reads TGCGCCAGCAGCCAACCCCGGCGGGGGGACTATGGCTACACCTTC.

The chain has TRBV21-1 and TRBJ1-2. TRBV21-1 corresponds to a pseudogene. The CDR3 is 15 residues long. DNA of the CDR3: TGTGCCAGCACCCGAAGCCGGGCGGGCTATGATGGCTACACCTTC. Residues: CASTRSRAGYDGYTF.

This clone has a single count. V usage is TRBV7-2 and J usage is TRBJ2-2; the D gene is possibly TRBD1 (5 bases). There are 17 residues in the CDR3. V was cut by 4 bases and J by 1 base, with 16 bases left in between. The germline gives CDR1 SGHTA, CDR2 FQGNSA. CDR3 nucleotides: TGTGCCAGCAGCTCGCGAACAGGCTTCAGGAACACCGGGGAGCTGTTTTTT. Translating gives CASSSRTGFRNTGELFF.

This clone was seen just once. The chain links TRBV6-5 to TRBJ1-1; a weak D match, TRBD1 (5 bases). CDR1 MNHEY and CDR2 SVGAGI come from the germline V gene. This CDR3 has 15 amino acids. The ends were cut back, 0 bases at V and 3 bases at J, with 11 bases in the middle. DNA of the CDR3: TGTGCCAGCAGTTACTCTCCAGGGCTGGACACTGAAGCTTTCTTT. Amino acids: CASSYSPGLDTEAFF.

This chain uses TRBV7-2 with TRBJ2-2; weak D call: TRBD1 (6 bases). This CDR3 contains 15 residues. Germline-derived CDR1 and CDR2 are SGHTA and FQGNSA. The V end lost 5 bases, the J end lost 4 bases, and 14 bases lay between the germline ends. The CDR3 coding sequence is TGTGCCAGCAGCCCGCCCCTACAGGGCACCGGGGAGCTGTTTTTT. Amino acids: CASSPPLQGTGELFF.

This clone has only one observation. V is TRBV6-6 and J is TRBJ1-6; TRBD1 agrees at 7 bases. J gave up 5 bases and V 5 bases, and 6 bases lay outside the gene matches. The CDR3 is made up of 15 amino acids. Per germline, CDR1 MNHNY and CDR2 SVGAGI (reference sequence). CDR3 nucleotides: TGTGCCAGCAGTCAACCCGGGACAGATAATTCACCCCTCCACTTT. Translation gives CASSQPGTDNSPLHF.

CDR3 coding DNA: TGTGCCAGCAGCTTAGGAACTGAAGTGGATGAGCAGTTCTTC. This sequence encodes CASSLGTEVDEQFF. The chain combines TRBV7-9 with TRBJ2-1; D not resolved. V was shortened by 1 base and J by 8 bases, with 12 bases between the two germline ends. Germline V gene data show CDR1 as SEHNR and CDR2 as FQNEAQ (reference sequence). The CDR3 is made up of 14 amino acids.

The chain has TRBV6-5 and TRBJ2-3; D is uncertain. The CDR3 has 14 amino acids. The V gene's germline CDR1 is MNHEY and CDR2 SVGAGI. V was cut by 0 bases and J by 3 bases, with 7 bases left in between. The CDR3 coding sequence is TGTGCCAGCAGTTACTCCGTCCGGACAGATACGCAGTATTTT. This translates into CASSYSVRTDTQYF.